This T cell receptor beta chain was recovered during a study of tumor-infiltrating lymphocytes in primary liver carcinoma. Study at large: Subjects presented with primary liver carcinoma managed by surgical resection. Sequenced samples came back with roughly 3.5 to 7.13 million productive TCRbeta reads, and the counts looked alike across tissue types.

Unsorted whole blood yielded the blood RNA, and germline DNA was also extracted. Study-wide results and limits: Lesser overlap characterized tumor-adjacent and tumor-blood pairs relative to tumor region pairs. Tumor tissue displayed a significantly greater top-250-clone fraction than blood (p = 0.039).

The template, roughly 0.45 ug total RNA, yielded TCR beta cDNA made with a constant-region primer. Employing slightly modified ARM-PCR, three nested multiplex PCR rounds were run, and these gave rise to the TCR beta libraries. TRBV1-TRBV30 forward primers paired with a C-beta reverse primer drove the first two PCR rounds, about 9 cycles each. Each CDR3 protein is one row after TCRdb ran MiXCR on the multiplex PCR reads. The sample lists 250,000 to 350,000 distinct CDR3 sequences, 45% to 70% occurring once. V was pared by 2 bases and J by 0 bases, with 8 bases between. Germline values: CDR1 SGHAT, CDR2 FQNNGV. The CDR3 is 14 amino acids. This clonotype was found many times. Its antigen remains unknown.

V is TRBV11-2 and J is TRBJ2-7, with no clear D. The sample taken for sequencing was peripheral blood. This receptor was taken from a woman between 25 and 40 years old with primary liver carcinoma and hepatitis B virus infection. CDR3 nucleotides: TGTGCCAGCAGCTTACAGTTGATCTCCTACGAGCAGTACTTC. Residues: CASSLQLISYEQYF.